This T cell receptor beta chain was captured by sequencing in a study of CD8 T cells in Susac syndrome. With random hexamers, reverse transcription was performed on about 0.5 to 1 ug of RNA. The TCR beta CDR3 was amplified by immunoSEQ multiplex PCR across 54 Vbeta, 13 Jbeta. TCRdb used MiXCR to reprocess the immunoSEQ multiplex PCR reads, holding one entry per CDR3 protein. The sample gives approximately 110,000 distinct CDR3 sequences, just under 95% of which show up once; over 0.07% is in the top ten. The V gene's germline CDR1 is DFQATT and CDR2 SNEGSKA (reference sequence). V lost 3 bases and J lost 2; bases outside the gene matches: 1. The CDR3 consists of 15 residues.

The receptor was derived from a human donor in good health. The gene calls are TRBV20-1 and TRBJ2-1; 13 nucleotides line up with TRBD2. Sequenced input: CD4+ T cells from PBMCs. In DNA, the CDR3 is TGCAGTGCTAGTGGACTAGCGGGGGCCTACAATGAGCAGTTCTTC. This encodes CSASGLAGAYNEQFF.